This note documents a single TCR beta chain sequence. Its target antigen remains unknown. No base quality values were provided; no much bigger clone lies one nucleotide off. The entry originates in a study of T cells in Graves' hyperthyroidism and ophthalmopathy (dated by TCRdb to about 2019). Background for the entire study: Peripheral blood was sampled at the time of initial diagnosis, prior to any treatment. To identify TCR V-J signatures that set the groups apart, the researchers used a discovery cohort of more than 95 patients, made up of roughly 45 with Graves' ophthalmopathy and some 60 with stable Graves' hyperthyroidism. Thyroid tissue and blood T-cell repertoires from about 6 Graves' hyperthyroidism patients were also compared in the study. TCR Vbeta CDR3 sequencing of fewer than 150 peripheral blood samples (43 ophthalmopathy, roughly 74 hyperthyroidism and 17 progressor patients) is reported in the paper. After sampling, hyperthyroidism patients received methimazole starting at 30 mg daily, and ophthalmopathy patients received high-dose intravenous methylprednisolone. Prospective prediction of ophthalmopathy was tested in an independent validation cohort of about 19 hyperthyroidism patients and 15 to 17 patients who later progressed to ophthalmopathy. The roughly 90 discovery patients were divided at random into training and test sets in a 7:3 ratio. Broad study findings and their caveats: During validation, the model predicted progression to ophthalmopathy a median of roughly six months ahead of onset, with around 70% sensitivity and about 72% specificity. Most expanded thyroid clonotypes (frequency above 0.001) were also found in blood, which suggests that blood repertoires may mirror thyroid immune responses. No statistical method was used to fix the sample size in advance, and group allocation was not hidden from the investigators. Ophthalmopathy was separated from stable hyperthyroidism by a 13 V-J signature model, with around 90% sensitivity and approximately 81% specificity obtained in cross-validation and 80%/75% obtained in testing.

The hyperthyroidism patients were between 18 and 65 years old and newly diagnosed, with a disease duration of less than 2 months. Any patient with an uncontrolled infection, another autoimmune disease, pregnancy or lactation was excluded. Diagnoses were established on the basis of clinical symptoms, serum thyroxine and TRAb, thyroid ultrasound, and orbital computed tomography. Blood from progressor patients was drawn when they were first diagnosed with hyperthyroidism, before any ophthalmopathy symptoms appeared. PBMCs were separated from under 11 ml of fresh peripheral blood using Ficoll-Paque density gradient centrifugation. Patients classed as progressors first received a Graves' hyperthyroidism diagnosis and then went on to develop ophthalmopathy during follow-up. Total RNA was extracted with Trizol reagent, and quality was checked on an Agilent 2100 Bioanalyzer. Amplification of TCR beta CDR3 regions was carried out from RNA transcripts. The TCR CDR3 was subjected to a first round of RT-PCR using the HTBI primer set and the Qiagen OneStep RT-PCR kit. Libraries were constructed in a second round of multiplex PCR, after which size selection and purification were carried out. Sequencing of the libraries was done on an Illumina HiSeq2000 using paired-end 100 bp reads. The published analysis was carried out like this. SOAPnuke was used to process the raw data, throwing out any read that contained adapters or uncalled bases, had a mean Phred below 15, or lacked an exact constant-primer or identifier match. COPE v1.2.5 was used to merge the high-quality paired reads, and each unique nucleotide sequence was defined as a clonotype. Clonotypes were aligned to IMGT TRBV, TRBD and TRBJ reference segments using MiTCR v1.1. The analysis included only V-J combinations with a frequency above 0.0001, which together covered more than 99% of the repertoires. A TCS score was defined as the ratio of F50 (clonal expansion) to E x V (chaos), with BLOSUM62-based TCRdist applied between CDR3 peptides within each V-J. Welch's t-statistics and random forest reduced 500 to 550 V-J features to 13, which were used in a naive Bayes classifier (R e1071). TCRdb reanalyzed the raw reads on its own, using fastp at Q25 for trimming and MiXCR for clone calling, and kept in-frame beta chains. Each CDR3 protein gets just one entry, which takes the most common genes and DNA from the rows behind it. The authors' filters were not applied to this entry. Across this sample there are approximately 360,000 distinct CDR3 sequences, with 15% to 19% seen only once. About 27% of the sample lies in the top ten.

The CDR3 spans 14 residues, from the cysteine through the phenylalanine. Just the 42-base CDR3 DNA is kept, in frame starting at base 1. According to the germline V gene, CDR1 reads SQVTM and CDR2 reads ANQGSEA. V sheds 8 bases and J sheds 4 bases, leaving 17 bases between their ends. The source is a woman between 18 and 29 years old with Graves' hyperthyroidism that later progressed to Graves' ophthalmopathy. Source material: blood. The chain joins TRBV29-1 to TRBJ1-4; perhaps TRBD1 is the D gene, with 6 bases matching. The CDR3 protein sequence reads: CSPITRGGNEKLFF. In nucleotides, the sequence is TGCAGCCCAATTACCAGGGGTGGTAATGAAAAACTGTTTTTT. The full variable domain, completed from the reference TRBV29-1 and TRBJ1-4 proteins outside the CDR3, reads SAVISQKPSRDICQRGTSLTIQCQVDSQVTMMFWYRQQPGQSLTLIATANQGSEATYESGFVIDKFPISRPNLTFSTLTVSNMSPEDSSIYLCSPITRGGNEKLFFGSGTQLSVL.